This T cell receptor (beta chain) was profiled in a study of shared clonotypes between healthy human individuals. Unmatched junction bases numbered 11, after V lost 5 bases and J lost 7 bases. CDR1 SGHTA and CDR2 FQGTGA come from the germline V gene. The CDR3 spans 16 residues. Clones were read by immunoSEQ multiplex PCR, and TCRdb kept only the in-frame ones, dropping some. Of about 2.4 million clones listed, 90% to 95% were seen once; the top ten hold approximately 0.36%. V is TRBV7-3 and J is TRBJ2-1; 10 positions agree with TRBD2. This sequence originates from a man aged 18 to 30 in good health. Some clones in this sample may be carry-over from other donors' samples. The specimen sequenced was naive CD4+ T cells from PBMCs. Subset reported: CD45RA+ positively selected. The CDR3 nucleotides read TGTGCCAGCAGCAACCGGGCTAGCGGGAGACAGAATGAGCAGTTCTTC. Its translation: CASSNRASGRQNEQFF. Full variable domain (outside the CDR3, taken from reference TRBV7-3 and TRBJ2-1): GAGVSQTPSNKVTEKGKYVELRCDPISGHTALYWYRQSLGQGPEFLIYFQGTGAADDSGLPNDRFFAVRPEGSVSTLKIQRTERGDSAVYLCASSNRASGRQNEQFFGPGTRLTVL.